Following are 24 T cell receptor beta chains from one sample sequenced in a study of blood T cell repertoires in COVID-19. Repertoires were generated with immunoSEQ multiplex PCR, while TCRdb's copy carries only in-frame clones and drops some. Of 450,000 to 500,000 clones in the sample, around 85% are singletons; the top ten hold approximately 8.3%. The sample taken for sequencing was PBMCs or T cells enriched from blood (not recorded which). The source is a woman aged 60 to 75 who had recovered from COVID-19.

V is TRBV18 and J is TRBJ1-2; 8 nucleotides align to TRBD1. V was pared by 3 bases and J by 4 bases, with 4 bases of the junction left unmatched. Germline V gene lookup returns CDR1 KGHSH and CDR2 LQKENI. The CDR3 covers 14 residues. The CDR3 sequence: CASSPIDRGYGYTF. The CDR3 DNA follows: TGTGCCAGCTCACCGATAGACAGGGGCTATGGCTACACCTTC.

The CDR3 bases are TGTGCCAGCGCAGGGATTCTCACAGATACGCAGTATTTT. Its protein is CASAGILTDTQYF. The gene calls are TRBV5-4 and TRBJ2-3, with D possibly matching TRBD1 (5 bases). Trimming left V 7 bases short and J 2 bases short, with 11 bases between. Germline V gene lookup returns CDR1 SGHNT and CDR2 YYREEE (reference sequence). CDR3 size: 13 residues.

The chain couples TRBV7-9 to TRBJ1-4, with 7 positions matching TRBD1. There are 14 residues in the CDR3. Germline V lookup: CDR1 SEHNR, CDR2 FQNEAQ (reference sequence). J lost 4 bases, V lost 4 bases, and 3 bases had no gene match. In DNA, the CDR3 is TGTGCCAGCAGCTGGGACAGACTTAATGAAAAACTGTTTTTT. Residues: CASSWDRLNEKLFF.

The V call is TRBV7-9, the J call TRBJ2-7, with 12 positions matching TRBD2. This CDR3 has 15 amino acids. The ends lost 5 bases at V and 0 bases at J; junction bases unmatched: 2. Germline V CDR1 and CDR2: SEHNR, FQNEAQ (reference sequence). This CDR3 reads CASSRLAGDSYEQYF. DNA of the CDR3: TGTGCCAGCAGCCGACTAGCGGGGGACTCCTACGAGCAGTACTTC. The full variable domain, completed using reference TRBV7-9 and TRBJ2-7, is DTGVSQNPRHKITKRGQNVTFRCDPISEHNRLYWYRQTLGQGPEFLTYFQNEAQLEKSRLLSDRFSAERPKGSFSTLEIQRTEQGDSAMYLCASSRLAGDSYEQYFGPGTRLTVT.

The CDR3 DNA is TGTGCCAGCAGCTTAGCACTTATGCTACCGAACACCGGGGAGCTGTTTTTT. This encodes CASSLALMLPNTGELFF. The chain joins TRBV7-2 to TRBJ2-2; D gene uncertain. Germline V gene lookup returns CDR1 SGHTA and CDR2 FQGNSA. V lost 0 bases and J lost 0, with 11 bases in between. This CDR3 spans 17 amino acids.

This chain connects TRBV7-9 to TRBJ2-4; D is unclear. V was shortened by 1 base and J by 0 bases, with 10 bases between the two germline ends. The CDR3 extends over 16 amino acids. Per germline, CDR1 SEHNR and CDR2 FQNEAQ (reference sequence). The CDR3 protein is CASSLDPSVAKNIQYF. CDR3 nucleotide sequence: TGTGCCAGCAGCTTAGACCCTTCGGTAGCCAAAAACATTCAGTACTTC.

The V gene is TRBV19, the J gene TRBJ1-1; 7 bases map to TRBD1. Looked up from germline, CDR1 is LNHDA and CDR2 is SQIVND (reference sequence). Trimming took 6 bases from V and 11 from J; bases not matched to a gene: 9. The CDR3 is made up of 12 amino acids. In DNA form, the CDR3 reads TGTGCCAGTAGCCCGACAGGGCCGCGGGCTTTCTTT. It is translated as CASSPTGPRAFF.

The DNA of the CDR3 is TGCAGCGTTGAAGATGGGCAAATCTATGGCTACACCTTC. Translation gives CSVEDGQIYGYTF. The genes are TRBV29-1 and TRBJ1-2; no clear D. Trimming took 0 bases from V and 4 from J, leaving 9 bases between them. The CDR3 runs 13 residues. The germline CDR1 and CDR2 sequences are SQVTM and ANQGSEA.

V and J are TRBV2 and TRBJ1-1, with 9 bases aligning to TRBD1. The CDR3 length is 15 residues. Germline V CDR1 and CDR2: SNHLY, FYNNEI. V lost 7 bases, J lost 4 bases, and 10 bases stayed unmatched. CDR3 DNA sequence: TGTGCCAGCATTCCCCGGGACAGGGTGGGCACTGAAGCTTTCTTT. Translated, it gives CASIPRDRVGTEAFF.

This sequence joins TRBV19 and TRBJ1-3; D perhaps matches TRBD1 (6 bases). CDR3 length: 16 amino acids. The V gene's germline CDR1 is LNHDA and CDR2 SQIVND (reference sequence). Trimming removed 5 bases at V and 4 bases at J, with 18 bases between. This CDR3 is CASSPYLTGFGNTIYF. The CDR3, as DNA: TGTGCCAGTAGTCCATACTTAACAGGGTTCGGAAACACCATATATTTT.

The chain uses TRBV6-5 and TRBJ2-4; 9 nucleotides match TRBD1. The V and J ends lost 6 bases and 8 bases, in that order; junction bases with no gene match: 11. The germline V gene encodes CDR1 MNHEY and CDR2 SVGAGI. CDR3 length: 15 amino acids. CDR3 DNA: TGTGCCAGCAGCCGCGGGGACAGGGTGGCCGACATTCAGTACTTC. It encodes CASSRGDRVADIQYF.

The J gene is TRBJ1-1, the V gene TRBV18; D gene unclear. The CDR3 is 13 residues long. Looked up from germline, CDR1 is KGHSH and CDR2 is LQKENI. V gave up 3 bases and J gave up 7 bases, with 12 bases separating them. Here the CDR3 DNA reads TGTGCCAGCTCACCGGAGAGGCGGGGTGAAGCTTTCTTT. As protein: CASSPERRGEAFF.

This chain joins TRBV19 and TRBJ2-2; perhaps TRBD1 as D (6 bases). The CDR3 is 15 residues long. Germline assignment: CDR1 LNHDA and CDR2 SQIVND (reference sequence). V lost 5 bases and J lost 0, with 10 bases in between. CDR3: CASSVGTTNTGELFF. The DNA for the CDR3 is TGTGCCAGTAGTGTCGGGACAACGAACACCGGGGAGCTGTTTTTT.

The gene calls are TRBV2 and TRBJ1-2; D call uncertain. Trimming pared 2 bases from V and 3 bases from J, leaving 4 bases between. CDR1 is SNHLY and CDR2 is FYNNEI in the germline V gene. The CDR3 length is 12 residues. The CDR3 reads CASSELHYGYTF. CDR3 bases: TGTGCCAGCAGTGAACTACACTATGGCTACACCTTC.

This clone was seen once. The chain couples TRBV3-1 (or the pseudogene TRBV3-2) to TRBJ2-3, with 12 bases lining up with TRBD2. V gave up 4 bases and J gave up 2 bases; unmatched junction bases: 10. This CDR3 has 18 residues. Germline CDR1 and CDR2: LGHDT and YNNKEL (reference sequence). CDR3 region: CASSRGTSGFPLTDTQYF. The DNA for the CDR3 is TGTGCCAGCAGCCGGGGGACTAGCGGGTTCCCACTCACAGATACGCAGTATTTT.

The chain uses TRBV18 and TRBJ1-4; the match to TRBD1 covers 11 bases. The CDR3 consists of 18 residues. The germline V gene encodes CDR1 KGHSH and CDR2 LQKENI. Trimming cost V 3 bases and J 2 bases; bases outside gene matches: 8. Here the CDR3 DNA reads TGTGCCAGCTCACCTCGGACAGGGGGCGCGAATACTAATGAAAAACTGTTTTTT. Its protein is CASSPRTGGANTNEKLFF.

The CDR3 coding sequence is TGTGCCAGCAGCCACCTCAGGGTGGACTCACCCCTCCACTTT. Protein product: CASSHLRVDSPLHF. This chain uses TRBV14 with TRBJ1-6, with D perhaps matching TRBD1 (5 bases). Germline lookup yields CDR1 SGHDN and CDR2 FVKESK. Trimming took off 3 bases at V and 10 bases at J, with 13 bases between the two ends. The CDR3 consists of 14 residues.

The chain is built from TRBV15 and TRBJ2-3; D is undetermined. CDR1 and CDR2 (germline): LNHNV, YYDKDF (reference sequence). This CDR3 has 15 residues. The germline V and J ends were trimmed by 1 base and 1 base, with 9 bases remaining between them. CDR3 in amino acids: CATSRVELGTDTQYF. In DNA, the CDR3 is TGTGCCACCAGCAGAGTAGAATTGGGCACAGATACGCAGTATTTT.

This chain uses TRBV6-5 with TRBJ2-1; tentative D call: TRBD1 (5 bases). Germline lookup yields CDR1 MNHEY and CDR2 SVGAGI. The CDR3 has 15 residues. V lost 7 bases and J lost 2, with 15 bases in between. CDR3 coding DNA: TGTGCCAGCATTAGGGGCGATAGCCCCTACAATGAGCAGTTCTTC. As protein: CASIRGDSPYNEQFF.

This clone was seen just once. The chain recombines TRBV5-6 with TRBJ2-1, with D uncertain. Germline assignment: CDR1 SGHDT and CDR2 YYEEEE. The CDR3 is made up of 11 amino acids. With 0 bases removed from V and 9 bases from J, the gap between germline ends came to 4 bases. CDR3 sequence: CASSLAVEQFF. CDR3 nucleotides: TGTGCCAGCAGCTTGGCAGTTGAGCAGTTCTTC.

J is TRBJ2-2 and V is TRBV7-2, with a weak D call TRBD2 (6 bases). Trimming cost V 5 bases and J 0 bases, with 13 bases left between them. CDR1 and CDR2 from the germline V gene are SGHTA and FQGNSA. This CDR3 is built from 16 residues. CDR3 bases: TGTGCCAGCAGCGTGGGGGACTTTTCGAACACCGGGGAGCTGTTTTTT. It specifies CASSVGDFSNTGELFF.

The rearrangement uses TRBV24-1 and TRBJ1-5; 8 positions match TRBD1. From germline, CDR1 is KGHDR and CDR2 SFDVKD. After removal of 5 bases from V and 5 bases from J, the junction contained 7 bases not matched to a gene. There are 15 residues in the CDR3. For the CDR3, the DNA is TGTGCCACCAGTGTAGGTGGACAGGGTGATCAGCCCCAGCATTTT. Encoded protein: CATSVGGQGDQPQHF.

This clone came up a few times. The gene calls are TRBV12-3 or TRBV12-4 and TRBJ1-2; D is unresolved. This CDR3 contains 13 residues. V dropped 6 bases and J dropped 3 bases, with 11 bases sitting between them. CDR3 region: CASSPSLYYGYTF. In DNA, the CDR3 is TGTGCCAGCAGCCCTTCCCTCTACTATGGCTACACCTTC.

The chain joins TRBV15 to TRBJ1-2; D uncertain. Germline CDR1 LNHNV, CDR2 YYDKDF (reference sequence). This CDR3 is 14 amino acids long. The V end was cut by 5 bases, the J end by 8 bases, with 18 bases between. The CDR3 here is CATSLGLSIEGYTF. CDR3 bases: TGTGCCACCAGCCTTGGGCTTTCTATCGAGGGCTACACCTTC.